This TCR beta chain was sequenced in a study of STAT5B mutations in CD4+ large granular lymphocyte leukemia. The data were produced by immunoSEQ multiplex PCR, yet TCRdb's version contains in-frame clones alone and is incomplete. The sample holds over 25,000 clones, approximately 70% seen once. Germline CDR1 MNHNY, CDR2 SVGAGI (reference sequence). V lost 5 bases and J lost 7; bases outside the gene matches: 4. The CDR3 has 13 amino acids. This clone came up once. This chain connects TRBV6-6 to TRBJ1-1; 10 bases are a match to TRBD1. The TCR comes from a human donor in good health. The sequencing sample was made of CD4+ T cells from blood buffy coats. The DNA for the CDR3 is TGTGCCAGCAGTCGGGACAGGGGCTATGAAGCTTTCTTT. The encoded protein is CASSRDRGYEAFF.